Shown below are 8 T cell receptor beta chains from a single sample sequenced in a study of ipilimumab plus nivolumab after autologous stem cell transplantation. Sequencing was performed with immunoSEQ multiplex PCR; in TCRdb, only in-frame clones are kept and a portion is missing. Here the sample spans 20,000 to 25,000 clones, around four fifths being singletons. The source was PBMCs, collected in a trial of ipilimumab plus nivolumab as post-transplant consolidation. The receptor source for this set is a male donor with diffuse large B-cell lymphoma.

V usage is TRBV18 and J usage is TRBJ1-1; D uncertain. V was cut by 1 base and J by 1 base, with 4 bases left in between. The CDR3 runs to 13 residues. Germline V gives CDR1 KGHSH, CDR2 LQKENI. The DNA for the CDR3 is TGTGCCAGCTCACCACGCGAGAACACTGAAGCTTTCTTT. This sequence encodes CASSPRENTEAFF.

This chain links TRBV5-6 with TRBJ1-2; 8 positions agree with TRBD1. V trimming: 2 bases; J trimming: 7 bases; junction bases outside the gene matches: 7. Per the germline V gene, CDR1 is SGHDT and CDR2 is YYEEEE. CDR3 length: 14 residues. CDR3: CASSFGQGLGGYTF. The CDR3 nucleotides are TGTGCCAGCAGCTTCGGACAGGGTTTAGGTGGCTACACCTTC.

This rearrangement joins TRBV28 to TRBJ1-2; 10 bases align to TRBD1. The CDR3 runs to 16 residues. V lost 3 bases to trimming and J lost 5 bases; unmatched junction nucleotides: 9. Germline V CDR1 and CDR2: MDHEN, SYDVKM. CDR3 region: CASSLLPGQGVYGYTF. CDR3 sequence (DNA): TGTGCCAGCAGTTTGCTCCCCGGACAGGGGGTTTATGGCTACACCTTC.

This clone was found a few times. The rearrangement joins TRBV4-1 to TRBJ1-4; 12 bases are a match to TRBD1. V was pared by 5 bases and J by 0 bases, with 7 bases of the junction left unmatched. CDR3 size: 18 residues. Per germline, CDR1 MGHRA and CDR2 YSYEKL. CDR3 loop: CASSNRDRGLATNEKLFF. The CDR3 DNA is TGCGCCAGCAGCAACCGGGACAGGGGGCTGGCAACTAATGAAAAACTGTTTTTT.

The chain uses TRBV5-1 and TRBJ2-2; tentative D call: TRBD1 (6 bases). Germline V gives CDR1 SGHRS, CDR2 YFSETQ. The CDR3 is 16 residues long. V was clipped by 1 base and J by 1 base, with 11 bases between them. The CDR3 DNA follows: TGCGCCAGCAGCTTGAAAGTGACAGGGAACACCGGGGAGCTGTTTTTT. Translated, it gives CASSLKVTGNTGELFF.

The chain has TRBV28 and TRBJ1-2; D is possibly TRBD1 (6 bases). The V gene's germline CDR1 is MDHEN and CDR2 SYDVKM. V was shortened by 5 bases and J by 5 bases, with 9 bases between the two germline ends. The CDR3 extends over 12 amino acids. This CDR3 is CASSTQGYGYTF. CDR3 DNA sequence: TGTGCCAGCAGTACACAGGGTTATGGCTACACCTTC.

V gene TRBV4-3 combines with J gene TRBJ2-2, with D unresolved. Germline values: CDR1 LGHNA, CDR2 YSLEER. Trimming removed 3 bases from V and 3 bases from J, with 5 bases in between. The CDR3 has 13 amino acids. The CDR3, as DNA: TGCGCCAGCAGCCAGGTCTACACCGGGGAGCTGTTTTTT. Its protein product is CASSQVYTGELFF.

The rearrangement uses TRBV30 and TRBJ1-2; D remains unclear. Between the trimmed V and J ends, which lost 2 bases and 4 bases, there was a span of 17 bases. Germline-derived CDR1 and CDR2 are GTSNPN and SVGIG (reference sequence). There are 15 residues in the CDR3. CDR3 region: CAWSTPPEHFYGYTF. The CDR3 bases are TGTGCCTGGAGTACCCCGCCGGAGCACTTCTATGGCTACACCTTC.